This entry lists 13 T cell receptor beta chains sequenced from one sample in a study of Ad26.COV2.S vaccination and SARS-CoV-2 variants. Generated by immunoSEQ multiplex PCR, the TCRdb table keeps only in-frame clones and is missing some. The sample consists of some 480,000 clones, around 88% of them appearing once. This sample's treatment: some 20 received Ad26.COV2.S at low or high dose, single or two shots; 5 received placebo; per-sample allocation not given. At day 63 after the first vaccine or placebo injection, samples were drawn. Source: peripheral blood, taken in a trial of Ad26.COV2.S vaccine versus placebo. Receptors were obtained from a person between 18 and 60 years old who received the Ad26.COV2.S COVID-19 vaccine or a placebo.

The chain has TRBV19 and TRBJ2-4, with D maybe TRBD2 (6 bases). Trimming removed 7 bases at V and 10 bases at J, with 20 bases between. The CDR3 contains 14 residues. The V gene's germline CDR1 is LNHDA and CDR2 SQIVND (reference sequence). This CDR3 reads CASMSSREHFIQYF. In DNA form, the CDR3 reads TGTGCCAGTATGAGTAGTCGGGAGCACTTTATTCAGTACTTC.

The CDR3 DNA follows: TGTGCCAGCAGCCAAGATTGGAGAGGGAAGGAGGAAAAACTGTTTTTT. This codes for CASSQDWRGKEEKLFF. The chain uses TRBV14 and TRBJ1-4; no clear D. From germline, CDR1 is SGHDN and CDR2 FVKESK. The ends were cut back, 0 bases at V and 8 bases at J, with 16 bases in the middle. The CDR3 loop spans 16 amino acids.

The CDR3 DNA sequence: TGTGCCAGCAGCGGGGACAGGGGGGCAAATCAGCCCCAGCATTTT. Translating gives CASSGDRGANQPQHF. The J gene is TRBJ1-5, the V gene TRBV6-2 or TRBV6-3; 11 nucleotides agree with TRBD1. CDR1 and CDR2 from the germline V gene are MNHEY and SVGEGT. J gave up 4 bases and V 6 bases, and 5 bases lay outside the gene matches. The CDR3 sequence is 15 residues long.

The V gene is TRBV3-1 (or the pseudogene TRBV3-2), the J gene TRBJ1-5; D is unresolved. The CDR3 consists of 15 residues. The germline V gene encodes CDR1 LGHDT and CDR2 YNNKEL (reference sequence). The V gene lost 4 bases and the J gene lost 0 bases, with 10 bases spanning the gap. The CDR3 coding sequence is TGTGCCAGCAGCCTCTCGGCCAATAGCAATCAGCCCCAGCATTTT. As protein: CASSLSANSNQPQHF.

CDR3 DNA: TGTGCCAGCTCACCTCAACAGGGCGACTATGGCTACACCTTC. This translates into CASSPQQGDYGYTF. V gene TRBV18 combines with J gene TRBJ1-2; weak D call: TRBD1 (6 bases). Germline V gene sequence: CDR1 KGHSH, CDR2 LQKENI. The CDR3 is 14 residues long. V gave up 3 bases and J gave up 3 bases, with 11 bases separating them.

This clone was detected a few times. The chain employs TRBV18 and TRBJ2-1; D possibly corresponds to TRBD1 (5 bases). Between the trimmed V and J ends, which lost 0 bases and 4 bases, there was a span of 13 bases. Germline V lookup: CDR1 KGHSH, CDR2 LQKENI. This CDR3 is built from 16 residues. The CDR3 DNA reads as TGTGCCAGCTCACCACCCCAGGGTGGGGTATACAATGAGCAGTTCTTC. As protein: CASSPPQGGVYNEQFF.

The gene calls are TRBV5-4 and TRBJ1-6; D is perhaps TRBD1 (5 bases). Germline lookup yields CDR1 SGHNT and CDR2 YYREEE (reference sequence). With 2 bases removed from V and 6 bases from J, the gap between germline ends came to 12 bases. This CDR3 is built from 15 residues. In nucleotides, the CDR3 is TGTGCCAGCAGCTTTTCGTCAGGGATTAATTCACCCCTCCACTTT. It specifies CASSFSSGINSPLHF.

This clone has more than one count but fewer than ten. The CDR3 reads CASSDPPGGSYEQYF. CDR3 nucleotide sequence: TGTGCCAGCAGCGACCCCCCGGGCGGGAGTTACGAGCAGTACTTC. This chain connects TRBV9 to TRBJ2-7; TRBD2 agrees at 7 bases. The V and J ends lost 3 bases and 4 bases, in that order; junction bases with no gene match: 10. The germline V gene has CDR1 SGDLS and CDR2 YYNGEE. CDR3 length: 15 residues.

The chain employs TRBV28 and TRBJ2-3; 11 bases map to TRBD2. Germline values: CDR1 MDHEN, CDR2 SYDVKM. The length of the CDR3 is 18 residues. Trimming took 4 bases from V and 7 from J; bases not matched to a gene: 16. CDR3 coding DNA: TGTGCCAGCAGTTCCCGACTGGATACTAGCGGGAGCATCAATACGCAGTATTTT. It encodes CASSSRLDTSGSINTQYF.

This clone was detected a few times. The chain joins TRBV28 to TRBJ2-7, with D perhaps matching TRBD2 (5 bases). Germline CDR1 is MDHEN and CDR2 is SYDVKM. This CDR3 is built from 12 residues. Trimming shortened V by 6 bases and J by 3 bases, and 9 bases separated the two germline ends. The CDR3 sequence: CASRGDYYEQYF. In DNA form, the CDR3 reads TGTGCCAGCAGGGGCGACTACTACGAGCAGTACTTC.

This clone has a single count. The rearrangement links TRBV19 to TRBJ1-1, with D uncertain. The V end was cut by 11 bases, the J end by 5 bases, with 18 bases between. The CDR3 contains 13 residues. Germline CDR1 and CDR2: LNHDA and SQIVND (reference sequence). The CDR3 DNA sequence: TGTGCCGCTTCGTCGACTCTCGAGACTGAAGCTTTCTTT. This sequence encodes CAASSTLETEAFF. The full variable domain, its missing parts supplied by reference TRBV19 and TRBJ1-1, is DGGITQSPKYLFRKEGQNVTLSCEQNLNHDAMYWYRQDPGQGLRLIYYSQIVNDFQKGDIAEGYSVSREKKESFPLTVTSAQKNPTAFYLCAASSTLETEAFFGQGTRLTVV.

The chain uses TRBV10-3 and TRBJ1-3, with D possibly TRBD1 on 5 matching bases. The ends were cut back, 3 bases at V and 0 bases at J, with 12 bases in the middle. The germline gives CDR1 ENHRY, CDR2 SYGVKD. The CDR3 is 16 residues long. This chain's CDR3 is CAISDRGRASGNTIYF. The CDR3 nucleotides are TGTGCCATCAGTGACCGGGGGAGGGCCTCTGGAAACACCATATATTTT.

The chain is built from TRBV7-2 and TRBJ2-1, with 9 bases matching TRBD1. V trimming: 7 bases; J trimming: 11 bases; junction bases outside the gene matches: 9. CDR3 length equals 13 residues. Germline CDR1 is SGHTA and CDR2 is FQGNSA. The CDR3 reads CASTLGGQGKQFF. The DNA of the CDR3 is TGTGCCAGCACCCTAGGGGGACAGGGAAAGCAGTTCTTC.